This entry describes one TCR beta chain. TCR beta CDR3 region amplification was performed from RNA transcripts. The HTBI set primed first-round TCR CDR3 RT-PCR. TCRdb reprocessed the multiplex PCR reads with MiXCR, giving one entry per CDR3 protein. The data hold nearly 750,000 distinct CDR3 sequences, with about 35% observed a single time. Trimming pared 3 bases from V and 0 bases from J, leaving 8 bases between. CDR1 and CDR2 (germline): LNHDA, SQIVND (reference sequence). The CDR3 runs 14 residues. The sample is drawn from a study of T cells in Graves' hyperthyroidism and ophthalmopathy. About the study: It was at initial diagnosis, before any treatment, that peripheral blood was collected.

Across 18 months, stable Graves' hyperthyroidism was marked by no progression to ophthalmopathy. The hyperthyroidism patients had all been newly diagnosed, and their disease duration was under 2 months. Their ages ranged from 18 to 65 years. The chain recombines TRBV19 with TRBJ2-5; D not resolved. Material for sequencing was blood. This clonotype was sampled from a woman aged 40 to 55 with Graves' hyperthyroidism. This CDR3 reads CASSIFSDQETQYF. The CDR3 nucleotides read TGTGCCAGTAGTATTTTTTCGGACCAAGAGACCCAGTACTTC.